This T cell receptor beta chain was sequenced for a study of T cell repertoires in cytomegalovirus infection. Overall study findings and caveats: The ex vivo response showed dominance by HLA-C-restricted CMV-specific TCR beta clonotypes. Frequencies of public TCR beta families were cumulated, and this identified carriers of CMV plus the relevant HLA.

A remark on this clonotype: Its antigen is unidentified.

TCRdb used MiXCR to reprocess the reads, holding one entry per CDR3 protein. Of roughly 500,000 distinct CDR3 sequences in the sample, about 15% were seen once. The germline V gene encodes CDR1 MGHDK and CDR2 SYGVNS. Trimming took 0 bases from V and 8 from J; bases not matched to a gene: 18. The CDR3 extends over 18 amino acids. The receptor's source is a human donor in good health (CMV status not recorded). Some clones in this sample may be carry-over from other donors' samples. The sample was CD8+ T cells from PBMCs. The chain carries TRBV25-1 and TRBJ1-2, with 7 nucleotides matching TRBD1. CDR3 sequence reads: CASSEYIRDSVEISGYTF. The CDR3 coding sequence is TGTGCCAGCAGTGAATATATCCGGGACAGTGTGGAGATTAGCGGCTACACCTTC.